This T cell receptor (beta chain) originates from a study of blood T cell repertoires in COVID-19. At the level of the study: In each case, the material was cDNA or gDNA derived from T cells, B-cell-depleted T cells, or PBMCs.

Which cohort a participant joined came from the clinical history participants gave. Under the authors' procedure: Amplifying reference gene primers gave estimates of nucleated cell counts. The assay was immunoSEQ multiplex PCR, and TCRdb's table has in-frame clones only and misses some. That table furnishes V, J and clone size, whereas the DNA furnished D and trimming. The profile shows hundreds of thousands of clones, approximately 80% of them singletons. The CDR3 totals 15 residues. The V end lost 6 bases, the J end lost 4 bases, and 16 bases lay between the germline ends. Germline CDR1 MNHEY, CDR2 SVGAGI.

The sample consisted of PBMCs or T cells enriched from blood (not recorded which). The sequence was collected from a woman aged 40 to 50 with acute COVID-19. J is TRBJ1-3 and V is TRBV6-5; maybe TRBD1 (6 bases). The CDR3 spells CASRREGVSGNTIYF. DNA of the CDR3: TGTGCCAGCAGGCGCGAGGGGGTGTCGGGAAACACCATATATTTT.